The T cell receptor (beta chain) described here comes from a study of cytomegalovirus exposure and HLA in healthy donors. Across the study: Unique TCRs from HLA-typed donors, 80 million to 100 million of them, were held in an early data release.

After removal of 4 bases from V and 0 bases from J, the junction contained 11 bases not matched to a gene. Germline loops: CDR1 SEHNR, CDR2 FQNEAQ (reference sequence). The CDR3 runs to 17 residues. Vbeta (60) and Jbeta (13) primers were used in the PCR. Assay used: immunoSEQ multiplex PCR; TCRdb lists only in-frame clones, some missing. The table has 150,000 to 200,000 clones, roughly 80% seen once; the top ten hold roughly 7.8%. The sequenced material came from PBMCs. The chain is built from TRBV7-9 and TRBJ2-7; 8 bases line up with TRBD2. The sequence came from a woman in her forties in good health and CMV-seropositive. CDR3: CASSSLMTSESSYEQYF. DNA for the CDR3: TGTGCCAGCAGCTCACTCATGACTAGCGAGAGCTCCTACGAGCAGTACTTC. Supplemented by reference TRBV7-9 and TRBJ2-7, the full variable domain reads DTGVSQNPRHKITKRGQNVTFRCDPISEHNRLYWYRQTLGQGPEFLTYFQNEAQLEKSRLLSDRFSAERPKGSFSTLEIQRTEQGDSAMYLCASSSLMTSESSYEQYFGPGTRLTVT.